The source of this TCR beta chain is a study of blood T cell repertoires in COVID-19 (dated by TCRdb to 2020 to 2021). Study-wide context: Collaborator samples came from the United States, Italy and Spain and covered acute and convalescent phases of COVID-19. The prospective study material was composed of cDNA or gDNA derived from T cells, B-cell-depleted T cells, or PBMCs. Deeply sampled blood TCRbeta repertoires from subjects exposed to, actively infected with, or recovered from COVID-19 were included in the dataset. The repertoires were made available in a free public database intended to serve as a resource for research on the immune response to SARS-CoV-2. The samples were drawn from the first 160 participants of the ongoing ImmuneRACE study and from 950 to 1,500 subjects provided by 6 global collaborators. Sample metadata almost always included a de-identified subject ID, COVID-19 status, age in years and sex. Where available, HLA class I and class II types were taken from metadata supplied by the sample provider and were not determined by assay-based typing.

Unmatched junction bases come to 17, with V trimmed by 5 bases and J by 2 bases. From a lookup of the germline V gene (reference sequence), CDR1 and CDR2 are MNHEY and SMNVEV. Counted from cysteine to phenylalanine, this CDR3 has 18 amino acids. The entry retains the CDR3 DNA only, 54 bases that are in frame from base 1. Note on this clone: Its binding antigen is unknown. The record has no base qualities; no much larger clone is one base away.

Collaborating institutions collected whole blood in K2EDTA tubes following their own protocols. Collaborator samples were shipped for TCRbeta analysis as frozen whole blood, isolated PBMCs, or DNA extracted from either sample type. TCRbeta CDR3 regions were amplified from genomic DNA using the immunoSEQ Assay, a bias-controlled multiplex PCR. Under the source paper's analysis protocol: The number of nucleated cells in each sample was estimated from the amplification of reference gene primers within the assay. To quantify the absolute abundance of each unique TCRbeta CDR3 rearrangement, sequence reads were collapsed and filtered. For each sample, productive Simpson clonality was calculated as the square root of Simpson's diversity index over productive rearrangements. This is the immuneACCESS table as TCRdb keeps it, with only in-frame sequences that have V and J called. A part of the clones is gone; compared with another copy, unresolved V genes explain less than half, and the rest is unexplained. V and J calls and clone size follow that table, whereas D and trimming were derived from the DNA. This sample holds 130,000 to 150,000 clones; 87% were observed only once. The top ten clonotypes cover 3.5% to 5.5% of the sample.

Findings and caveats that apply to the study as a whole: How much clinical and demographic metadata was included differed by source and by participant, and the metadata was provided uncurated.

The sequence was obtained from a woman in her 40s with acute or convalescent COVID-19. Sequencing used peripheral blood. The V and J segments used are TRBV27 and TRBJ2-7; 8 bases in the middle match TRBD2. The nucleotide sequence reads TGTGCCAGCAGTAGGTCGAGCGGGGGAAATCTAGGGGCCTACGAGCAGTACTTC. It specifies CASSRSSGGNLGAYEQYF.